The 25 T cell receptor beta chains below were found in one sample sequenced in a study of Graves' ophthalmopathy and Graves' hyperthyroidism. Investigators amplified TCR beta CDR3 regions from RNA transcripts. First-round RT-PCR with HTBI primers preceded a second-round multiplex PCR. TCRdb processed the multiplex PCR reads anew with MiXCR; each CDR3 protein has one entry. The profile covers roughly 480,000 distinct CDR3 sequences, with approximately 14% appearing a single time and 9.5% to 10% taken by the ten largest. The specimen sequenced was blood. The receptors were gathered from a woman under 40 with Graves' ophthalmopathy.

This clonotype was observed many times. The chain uses TRBV6-1 and TRBJ1-2; D gene ambiguous. Germline V gives CDR1 MNHNS, CDR2 SASEGT. With 5 bases removed from V and 8 bases from J, the gap between germline ends came to 15 bases. The CDR3 covers 13 residues. In DNA form, the CDR3 reads TGTGCCAGCAGTACCCTCACCCGAGAGGGCTACACCTTC. It codes for CASSTLTREGYTF.

J is TRBJ1-3 and V is TRBV28, with a possible D match to TRBD1 (5 bases). The germline CDR1 and CDR2 sequences are MDHEN and SYDVKM. Trimming removed 5 bases at V and 4 bases at J, with 6 bases between. The CDR3 is 12 residues long. The CDR3 nucleotides are TGTGCCAGCAGTCGGGACGGAAACACCATATATTTT. This codes for CASSRDGNTIYF.

The chain couples TRBV3-1 to TRBJ1-2; D perhaps matches TRBD1 (6 bases). In germline, CDR1 is LGHDT, CDR2 YNNKEL (reference sequence). Trimming stripped 1 base from V and 8 bases from J, with 14 bases between. The CDR3 covers 14 residues. CDR3 nucleotides: TGTGCCAGCAGCCAAGGATCAGGGGCAGGGGGCTACACCTTC. The encoded protein is CASSQGSGAGGYTF.

This clonotype has a count of ten or more. CDR3 DNA sequence: TGTGCCAGCAGTCCGAGAAGGGGCATCCAAGAGACCCAGTACTTC. Translation: CASSPRRGIQETQYF. The V and J genes are TRBV6-2 or TRBV6-3 and TRBJ2-5, with D possibly being TRBD1 (5 bases). The ends were cut back, 5 bases at V and 1 base at J, with 14 bases in the middle. CDR1 MNHEY and CDR2 SVGEGT come from the germline V gene. This CDR3 has 15 residues.

The chain is built from TRBV30 and TRBJ1-1, with no clear D. Trimming left V 5 bases short and J 1 base short, with 14 bases between. This CDR3 has 14 amino acids. CDR1 GTSNPN and CDR2 SVGIG come from the germline V gene (reference sequence). The CDR3: CAWLASGRNTEAFF. CDR3 DNA: TGTGCCTGGTTGGCCTCGGGCCGGAACACTGAAGCTTTCTTT.

This clonotype was seen ten or more times. The chain links TRBV20-1 to TRBJ1-5; TRBD1 is a possible D gene (5 bases). The germline V gene has CDR1 DFQATT and CDR2 SNEGSKA (reference sequence). This CDR3 region has 13 residues. Trimming removed 6 bases from V and 4 bases from J, with 13 bases in between. The CDR3 here is CSAAGTANQPQHF. CDR3 bases: TGCAGTGCCGCCGGGACCGCTAATCAGCCCCAGCATTTT.

This chain joins TRBV6-5 and TRBJ1-2; D remains unclear. CDR1 is MNHEY and CDR2 is SVGAGI in the germline V gene. This CDR3 is 15 amino acids long. Deletions cut 2 bases from V and 2 bases from J, with 12 bases between. The CDR3, as DNA: TGTGCCAGCAGTTACCGGGCAGGTCGAAACTATGGCTACACCTTC. It specifies CASSYRAGRNYGYTF.

This clonotype was seen repeatedly, ten times or more. The genes are TRBV20-1 and TRBJ2-5; a possible D gene is TRBD2 (5 bases). In germline, CDR1 is DFQATT, CDR2 SNEGSKA (reference sequence). This CDR3 spans 13 amino acids. V was trimmed by 6 bases and J by 2 bases, leaving 13 bases between them. The CDR3 region is CSADEGSQETQYF. In nucleotides, the CDR3 is TGCAGTGCGGACGAGGGCAGTCAAGAGACCCAGTACTTC.

This clonotype was seen repeatedly, ten times or more. In DNA form, the CDR3 reads TGTGCCAGCAGCCCCAAGGGACATGGCTACACCTTC. Residues: CASSPKGHGYTF. The chain is built from TRBV14 and TRBJ1-2, with D tentatively TRBD1 (5 bases). V lost 4 bases to trimming and J lost 6 bases, with 9 bases between them. The CDR3 spans 12 residues. CDR1 SGHDN and CDR2 FVKESK come from the germline V gene.

The table lists this clonotype with many counts. V is TRBV12-3 or TRBV12-4 and J is TRBJ1-6; D is unresolved. Trimming took off 5 bases at V and 5 bases at J, with 7 bases between the two ends. The CDR3 is 13 residues long. The CDR3 DNA reads TGTGCCAGCAGTCCCGGAGATAATTCACCCCTCCACTTT. It yields the protein CASSPGDNSPLHF.

This clonotype was seen many times. The V gene is TRBV6-2 or TRBV6-3, the J gene TRBJ1-5, with 8 bases identical to TRBD1. CDR3 length: 17 residues. Unmatched junction bases numbered 9, after V lost 5 bases and J lost 0 bases. The germline gives CDR1 MNHEY, CDR2 SVGEGT. The CDR3 DNA reads TGTGCCAGCAGTCCGAGGGACAGGCGGAATAGCAATCAGCCCCAGCATTTT. This codes for CASSPRDRRNSNQPQHF.

There are a few counts of this clonotype. Here the CDR3 reads CASSFEGADGYTF. The CDR3 DNA follows: TGTGCCAGCAGTTTTGAGGGGGCAGATGGCTACACCTTC. The rearrangement uses TRBV12-3 or TRBV12-4 and TRBJ1-2, with 7 nucleotides matching TRBD1. V gave up 3 bases and J gave up 6 bases; unmatched junction bases: 4. The CDR3 covers 13 residues.

This clonotype has ten or more counts. V gene TRBV29-1 combines with J gene TRBJ2-7; 10 bases match TRBD1. This CDR3 has 15 amino acids. Trimming took 3 bases from V and 3 from J; bases not matched to a gene: 8. CDR1 and CDR2 from the germline V gene are SQVTM and ANQGSEA. This CDR3 reads CSVEFRDRGDYEQYF. In DNA, the CDR3 is TGCAGCGTTGAGTTCCGGGACAGGGGCGACTACGAGCAGTACTTC.

This clonotype was detected ten times or more. This rearrangement joins TRBV27 to TRBJ1-2; possible D gene TRBD1, 6 bases. The V end was cut by 6 bases, the J end by 1 base, with 15 bases between. CDR1 and CDR2 (germline): MNHEY, SMNVEV (reference sequence). This CDR3 has 15 amino acids. Here the CDR3 DNA reads TGTGCCAGCAGCCTAACCCTGGACAGTAACTATGGCTACACCTTC. This encodes CASSLTLDSNYGYTF.

Comments on this clonotype: Being one base from a much bigger clone, this may be a read error. The chain joins TRBV12-3 or TRBV12-4 to TRBJ2-7, with 7 bases lining up with TRBD2. V gave up 10 bases and J gave up 1 base; unmatched junction bases: 19. There are 17 residues in the CDR3. CDR3 nucleotide sequence: TGTGCCACCCAGACATGGGTGTTGCGGGAGTCTTCCTACGAGCAGTACTTC. It is translated as CATQTWVLRESSYEQYF.

This clonotype was picked up many times. The gene calls are TRBV20-1 and TRBJ1-6; TRBD1 might be the D (5 bases). The V gene's germline CDR1 is DFQATT and CDR2 SNEGSKA (reference sequence). V was shortened by 5 bases and J by 9 bases, with 23 bases between the two germline ends. This CDR3 comprises 16 residues. CDR3 nucleotide sequence: TGCAGTGCTCAAACATCCGGGACCCAAAGAGGTTCACCCCTCCACTTT. Translation gives CSAQTSGTQRGSPLHF.

In this sample, this clonotype turned up many times. This chain connects TRBV6-5 to TRBJ2-2; D remains ambiguous. The V end was cut by 4 bases, the J end by 0 bases, with 9 bases between. CDR3 length: 15 residues. Germline CDR1 is MNHEY and CDR2 is SVGAGI. The CDR3 loop is CASSSEETNTGELFF. CDR3 sequence (DNA): TGTGCCAGCAGTTCTGAGGAAACGAACACCGGGGAGCTGTTTTTT.

The genes are TRBV6-1 and TRBJ1-2; D is possibly TRBD1 (5 bases). The germline V gene has CDR1 MNHNS and CDR2 SASEGT. The CDR3 length is 14 residues. V was trimmed by 1 base and J by 9 bases, leaving 15 bases between them. Here the CDR3 DNA reads TGTGCCAGCAGTGAAGAGCGGGGGATGGGGAGCTACACCTTC. Its translation: CASSEERGMGSYTF.

This clonotype was recorded many times. The chain joins TRBV20-1 to TRBJ2-5, with 8 bases lining up with TRBD1. Germline V gene lookup returns CDR1 DFQATT and CDR2 SNEGSKA (reference sequence). The CDR3 sequence is 14 residues long. After removal of 6 bases from V and 3 bases from J, the junction contained 9 bases not matched to a gene. In DNA, the CDR3 is TGCAGTGCGACGGACAGGGAGAACGAAGAGACCCAGTACTTC. Encoded protein: CSATDRENEETQYF.

Ten or more counts support this clonotype. The CDR3 DNA follows: TGTGCCAGCAGCTTAGAGGGGACTAGCGGACCTGAGCAGTACTTC. Translation gives CASSLEGTSGPEQYF. This chain joins TRBV13 and TRBJ2-7; 11 positions match TRBD2. The V segment lost 1 base and the J segment 7 bases; nucleotides outside the gene matches: 6. The CDR3 covers 15 residues. Per the germline V gene, CDR1 is PRHDT and CDR2 is FYEKMQ (reference sequence).

This clonotype was seen ten or more times. The V and J genes are TRBV28 and TRBJ1-3, with TRBD1 identical over 8 bases. The CDR3 is 17 amino acids. The germline V gene has CDR1 MDHEN and CDR2 SYDVKM. V trimming: 2 bases; J trimming: 0 bases; junction bases outside the gene matches: 6. CDR3 sequence reads: CASSLPHRGTSGNTIYF. CDR3 nucleotides: TGTGCCAGCAGTTTACCACACAGGGGGACCTCTGGAAACACCATATATTTT.

In this sample, this clonotype turned up many times. At one end the junction does not follow the germline gene, possibly because of a read error. The gene calls are TRBV20-1 and TRBJ1-1, with D possibly matching TRBD1 (5 bases). Germline CDR1 is DFQATT and CDR2 is SNEGSKA (reference sequence). The CDR3 extends over 10 amino acids. The CDR3 sequence: CSAPGVSAVF. In DNA, the CDR3 is TGCAGTGCCCCGGGGGTCTCCGCGGTCTTT.

This clonotype was counted at least ten times. The V and J genes are TRBV15 and TRBJ2-2; D is unresolved. Germline CDR1 reads LNHNV; CDR2 reads YYDKDF (reference sequence). CDR3 length: 19 residues. V gave up 0 bases and J gave up 10 bases, with 27 bases separating them. CDR3: CATSRDQEPPGPRPTELFF. The CDR3, as DNA: TGTGCCACCAGCAGAGATCAGGAGCCTCCGGGCCCCCGACCCACGGAGCTGTTTTTT.

With respect to this clonotype: One end of the junction does not line up with germline, which may come from a read error. CDR3 protein: CSAYGRPSYDQYF. For the CDR3, the DNA is TGCAGTGCCTACGGGCGTCCATCCTACGATCAGTACTTC. V gene TRBV20-1 combines with J gene TRBJ2-7; D gene uncertain. This CDR3 contains 13 residues. From germline, CDR1 is DFQATT and CDR2 SNEGSKA (reference sequence).

Many counts were recorded for this clonotype. V usage is TRBV20-1 and J usage is TRBJ1-5; D gene unclear. Trimming took off 4 bases at V and 6 bases at J, with 13 bases between the two ends. The germline V gene has CDR1 DFQATT and CDR2 SNEGSKA (reference sequence). This CDR3 spans 13 amino acids. CDR3 nucleotides: TGCAGTGCTAAGGCAGGTAGCGGTCAGCCCCAGCATTTT. Translating gives CSAKAGSGQPQHF.